This T cell receptor beta chain was profiled in a study of blood T cell repertoires in COVID-19. Study context: COVID-19 samples collected from the United States, Italy and Spain covered acute and convalescent phases. Sample material is recorded as cDNA or gDNA derived from T cells, B-cell-depleted T cells, or PBMCs.

Original methodology: For nucleated cells, counts were estimated from reference gene primer amplification. Assay used: immunoSEQ multiplex PCR; TCRdb lists only in-frame clones, some missing. The DNA gave D and trimming, while V, J and clone size come from that table. The sample lists fewer than 200,000 clones, roughly 83% seen once, with about 1.5% in the top ten. Sequencing used peripheral blood. This clonotype originated in a human donor in a cohort sampled during active COVID-19.

CDR3 nucleotide sequence: TGTGCCAGCACAAAAAGACAGGGGCTGGGCGAGCAGTACTTC. The encoded protein is CASTKRQGLGEQYF. This chain joins TRBV5-8 and TRBJ2-7, with TRBD1 matching over 8 bases. CDR1 SGHTS and CDR2 YDEGEE come from the germline V gene. The CDR3 runs to 14 residues. The ends lost 6 bases at V and 6 bases at J; junction bases unmatched: 11.